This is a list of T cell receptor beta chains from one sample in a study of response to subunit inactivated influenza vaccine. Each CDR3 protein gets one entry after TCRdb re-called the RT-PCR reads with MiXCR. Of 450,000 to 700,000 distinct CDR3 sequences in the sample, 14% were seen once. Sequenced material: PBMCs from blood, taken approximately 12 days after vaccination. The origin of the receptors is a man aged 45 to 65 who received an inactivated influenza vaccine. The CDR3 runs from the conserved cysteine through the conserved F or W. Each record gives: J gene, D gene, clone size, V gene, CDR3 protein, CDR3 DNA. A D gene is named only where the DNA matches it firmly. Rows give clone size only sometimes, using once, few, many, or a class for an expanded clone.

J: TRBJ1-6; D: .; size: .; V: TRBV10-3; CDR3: CAISESLWRPSYNSPLHF; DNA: TGTGCCATCAGTGAGTCGTTATGGAGACCCTCCTATAATTCACCCCTCCACTTT
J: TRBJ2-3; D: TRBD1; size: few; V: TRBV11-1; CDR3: CASSTGGVFAGHRGSDTQYF; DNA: TGTGCCAGCAGCACAGGGGGAGTCTTCGCAGGACACCGGGGATCGGATACGCAGTATTTT
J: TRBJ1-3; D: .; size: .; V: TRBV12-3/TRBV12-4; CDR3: CASSSSGSSGNTIYF; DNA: TGTGCCAGCAGTTCGTCGGGATCCTCTGGAAACACCATATATTTT
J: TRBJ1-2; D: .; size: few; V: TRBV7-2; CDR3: CASSDPGSDGYTF; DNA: TGTGCCAGCAGCGACCCAGGGTCCGACGGCTACACCTTC
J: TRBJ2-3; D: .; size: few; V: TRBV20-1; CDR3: CSAQGARGGSTDTQYF; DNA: TGCAGTGCTCAAGGGGCGAGGGGCGGAAGCACAGATACGCAGTATTTT
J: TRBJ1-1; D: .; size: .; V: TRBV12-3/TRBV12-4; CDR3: CASSFILGISEAFF; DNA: TGTGCCAGCAGTTTTATTTTGGGTATAAGTGAAGCTTTCTTT
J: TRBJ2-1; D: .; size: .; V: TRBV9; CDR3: CASSVVWNEQFF; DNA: TGTGCCAGCAGCGTAGTCTGGAATGAGCAGTTCTTC
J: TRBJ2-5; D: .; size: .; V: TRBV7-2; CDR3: CASSYTPGDKTQYF; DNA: TGTGCCAGCAGCTACACCCCGGGAGATAAGACCCAGTACTTC
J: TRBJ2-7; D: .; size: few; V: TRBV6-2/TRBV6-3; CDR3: CASSLGHPYEQYF; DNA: TGTGCCAGCAGTTTAGGACATCCCTACGAGCAGTACTTC
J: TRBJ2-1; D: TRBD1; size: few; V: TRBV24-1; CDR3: CATSDGDRAYNEQFF; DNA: TGTGCCACCAGTGACGGGGACAGGGCGTACAATGAGCAGTTCTTC
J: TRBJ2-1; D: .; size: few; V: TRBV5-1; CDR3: CASSTGQTSYNEQFF; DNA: TGCGCCAGCAGCACCGGACAGACCTCCTACAATGAGCAGTTCTTC
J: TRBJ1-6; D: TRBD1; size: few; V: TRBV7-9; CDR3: CASSRGQAASPLHF; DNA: TGTGCCAGCAGCCGAGGACAGGCGGCTTCACCCCTCCACTTT
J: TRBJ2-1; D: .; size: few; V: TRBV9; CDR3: CASSVEKWDEQFF; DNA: TGTGCCAGCAGCGTAGAGAAGTGGGATGAGCAGTTCTTC
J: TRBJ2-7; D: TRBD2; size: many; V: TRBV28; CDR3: CASSFSSGLYEQYF; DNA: TGTGCCAGCAGTTTTTCTAGCGGATTATACGAGCAGTACTTC
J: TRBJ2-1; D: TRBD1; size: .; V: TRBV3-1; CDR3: CASSRDRFNEQFF; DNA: TGTGCCAGCAGCCGGGACAGGTTCAATGAGCAGTTCTTC
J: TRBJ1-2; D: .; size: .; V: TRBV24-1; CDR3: CATSDPDRNYGYTF; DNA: TGTGCCACCAGTGACCCCGACAGGAACTATGGCTACACCTTC
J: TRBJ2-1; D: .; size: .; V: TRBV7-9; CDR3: CASSLDSGVSYNEQFF; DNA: TGTGCCAGCAGCTTAGATTCGGGAGTATCCTACAATGAGCAGTTCTTC
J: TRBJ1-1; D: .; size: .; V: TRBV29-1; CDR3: CSVAQYKGTEAFF; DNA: TGCAGCGTTGCTCAGTACAAAGGGACTGAAGCTTTCTTT
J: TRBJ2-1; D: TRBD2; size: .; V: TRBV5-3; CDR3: CARSYSGFNNEQFF; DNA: TGTGCCAGAAGCTATAGCGGGTTCAACAATGAGCAGTTCTTC
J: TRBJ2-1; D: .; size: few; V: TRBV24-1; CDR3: CATSDRLEQFF; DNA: TGTGCCACCAGTGATAGGCTCGAGCAGTTCTTC
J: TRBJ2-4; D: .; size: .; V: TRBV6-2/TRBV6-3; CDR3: CASRTNIAKNIQYF; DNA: TGTGCCAGCAGAACCAATATAGCCAAAAACATTCAGTACTTC
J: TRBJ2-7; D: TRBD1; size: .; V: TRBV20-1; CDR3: CSARATGQGAGEQYF; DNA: TGCAGTGCTAGAGCTACGGGACAGGGGGCTGGTGAGCAGTACTTC
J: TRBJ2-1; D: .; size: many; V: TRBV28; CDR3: CASRRTEDYNEQFF; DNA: TGTGCCAGCAGAAGGACAGAGGACTACAATGAGCAGTTCTTC
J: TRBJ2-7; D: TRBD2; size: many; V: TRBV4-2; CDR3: CASSQDIQAGAYEQYF; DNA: TGTGCCAGCAGCCAAGATATACAAGCGGGGGCCTACGAGCAGTACTTC
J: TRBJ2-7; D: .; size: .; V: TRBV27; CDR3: CASSLWGEQYF; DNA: TGTGCCAGCAGTTTATGGGGCGAGCAGTACTTC
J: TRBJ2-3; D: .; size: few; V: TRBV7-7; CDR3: CASSPSVGVPPQYF; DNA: TGTGCTAGCAGCCCCAGCGTAGGGGTCCCACCGCAGTATTTT